This is a list of T cell receptor beta chains from one sample in a study of T-cell memory formation after mild COVID-19. TCRdb independently ran MiXCR on the 5' RACE reads; one entry per CDR3 protein. The sample includes fewer than 400,000 distinct CDR3 sequences, around a sixth of them seen just once. The sequencing input was PBMCs or a T cell subset sorted from them (not recorded which). These receptors were taken from a man younger than 35 who had mild COVID-19 (a few samples of this study predate the infection). Cell type and time point are not known. Each CDR3 is given with its conserved first and last residue. D genes are given only for firm matches. The size field is filled for only some rows; it gives once, few, many or a size class.

v_gene	d_gene	abundance	j_gene	CDR3nt	CDR3aa
TRBV30	-	few	TRBJ2-6	TGTGCCTGGAGTCTCGGAATCTCTGGGGCCAACGTCCTGACTTTC	CAWSLGISGANVLTF
TRBV15	TRBD1	-	TRBJ2-5	TGTGCCACCAGCAGGCATAGACCCGGGACAGGGTTAGAGACCCAGTACTTC	CATSRHRPGTGLETQYF
TRBV2	-	few	TRBJ2-4	TGTGCCAGCAGTTCGGGGGATGAAAACATTCAGTACTTC	CASSSGDENIQYF
TRBV23-1	-	many	TRBJ1-5	TGCGCCAGCAGTCAATCCACGGATGATAGACGTAGCAATCAGCCCCAGCATTTT	CASSQSTDDRRSNQPQHF
TRBV6-2/TRBV6-3	-	-	TRBJ2-1	TGTGCCAGCACTGGGGGGCTCTACAATGAGCAGTTCTTC	CASTGGLYNEQFF
TRBV5-1	-	-	TRBJ2-5	TGCGCCAGCAGCTTGGCTAGGACCACCAGAGAGGGGGAGACCCAGTACTTC	CASSLARTTREGETQYF
TRBV12-3/TRBV12-4	-	once	TRBJ2-6	TGTGCCAGCAGTTTAAGGTGGGCCCTCGGGGGGGCCAACGTCCTGACTTTC	CASSLRWALGGANVLTF
TRBV10-3	-	-	TRBJ2-3	TGTGCCATCAGTGAATCGCTAGCGACAGATACGCAGTATTTT	CAISESLATDTQYF
TRBV30	TRBD1	few	TRBJ1-1	TGTGCCTGGGATCCGGGACAGGGGAACACTGAAGCTTTCTTT	CAWDPGQGNTEAFF
TRBV7-3	-	many	TRBJ1-1	TGTGCCAGCAGCTTATGGGGGGGCACTGAAGCTTTCTTT	CASSLWGGTEAFF
TRBV27	TRBD1	few	TRBJ1-2	TGTGCCAGCAGTTACCACAGGGGGCATGGCTACACCTTC	CASSYHRGHGYTF
TRBV7-8	TRBD1	few	TRBJ2-7	TGTGCCAGCAGCTTCTCAGGGGGAACCTACGAGCAGTACTTC	CASSFSGGTYEQYF
TRBV13	-	-	TRBJ1-2	TGTGCCAGCAGCTCACAGGGTCATAGCTATGGCTACACCTTC	CASSSQGHSYGYTF
TRBV7-2	-	-	TRBJ2-5	TGTGCCAGCAGCTTCGCTAGTGGTGAGACCCAGTACTTC	CASSFASGETQYF
TRBV6-5	-	-	TRBJ2-5	TGTGCCAGCAGGGCGGGGGCAGTGTGGGCCCAGTACTTC	CASRAGAVWAQYF
TRBV15	-	-	TRBJ1-1	TGTGCCACCAGCAGGACCTACACGGAAGGAGCTTTCTTT	CATSRTYTEGAFF
TRBV12-3/TRBV12-4	-	few	TRBJ1-1	TGTGCCAGCAGTTTAGTGCTGGTGAACACTGAAGCTTTCTTT	CASSLVLVNTEAFF
TRBV15	-	few	TRBJ2-5	TGTCTTCCCTGGGAATTTCAAGAGACCCAGTACTTC	CLPWEFQETQYF
TRBV20-1	-	-	TRBJ2-1	TGCAGTGCCGAGCCGGGACAAAGTTACAATGAGCAGTTCTTC	CSAEPGQSYNEQFF
TRBV20-1	-	-	TRBJ2-3	TGCAGTGCTAGAGTAGGGACTCCCCAGGCGACGCAGTATTTT	CSARVGTPQATQYF
TRBV4-3	-	-	TRBJ2-7	TGCGCCAGCAGCCAAGAGAGGTCGAACGAGCAGTACTTC	CASSQERSNEQYF
TRBV7-9	TRBD1	-	TRBJ2-5	TGTGCCAGCAGCTTGGGGTACCTCGGGACAGAAGAAGAGACCCAGTACTTC	CASSLGYLGTEEETQYF
TRBV7-9	TRBD2	-	TRBJ2-2	TGTGCCAGCCGCCCGAGCGGGGAAGCCGGGGAGCTGTTTTTT	CASRPSGEAGELFF
TRBV7-2	-	-	TRBJ1-5	TGTGCCAGCAGCTTATTGGTCGGCAATCAGCCCCAGCATTTT	CASSLLVGNQPQHF
TRBV5-1	TRBD1	-	TRBJ1-5	TGCGCCAGCAGCCCCGGACAGGGAGCCAATCAGCCCCAGCATTTT	CASSPGQGANQPQHF
TRBV10-2	TRBD1	few	TRBJ1-5	TGCGCCAGCAGTGGACAGGGCCACAATCAGCCCCAGCATTTT	CASSGQGHNQPQHF
TRBV5-5	-	few	TRBJ1-1	TGTGCCAGCAGCTTGGACGGGGAGACTAGGGCTTTCTTT	CASSLDGETRAFF
TRBV5-4	TRBD1	few	TRBJ1-4	TGTGCCAGCAGCTGGGGACAGAATAATGAAAAACTGTTTTTT	CASSWGQNNEKLFF
TRBV4-2	-	-	TRBJ2-7	TGTGCCAGCAGCCCCCGGGGGCAGGGCCACGAGCAGTACTTC	CASSPRGQGHEQYF
TRBV12-3/TRBV12-4	-	-	TRBJ2-1	TGTGCCAGCAGGATAGGGGGAAATGAGCAGTTCTTC	CASRIGGNEQFF
TRBV7-9	-	few	TRBJ1-4	TGTGCCAGCAGCTTACTTGGAGCGAATGAAAAACTGTTTTTT	CASSLLGANEKLFF
TRBV20-1	TRBD1	-	TRBJ2-4	TGCAGTGCTGACAGGGGTCGAGCCAAAAACATTCAGTACTTC	CSADRGRAKNIQYF